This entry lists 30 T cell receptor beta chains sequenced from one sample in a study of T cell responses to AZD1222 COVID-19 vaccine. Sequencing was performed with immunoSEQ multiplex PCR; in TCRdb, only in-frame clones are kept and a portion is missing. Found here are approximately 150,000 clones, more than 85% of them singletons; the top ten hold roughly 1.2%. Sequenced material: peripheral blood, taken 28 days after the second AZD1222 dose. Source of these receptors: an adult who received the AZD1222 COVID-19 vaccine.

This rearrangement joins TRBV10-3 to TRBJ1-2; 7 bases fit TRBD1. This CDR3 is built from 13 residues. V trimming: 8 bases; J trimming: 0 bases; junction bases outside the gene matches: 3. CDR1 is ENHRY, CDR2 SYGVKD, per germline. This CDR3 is CAIRDRTNYGYTF. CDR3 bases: TGTGCCATCCGGGACAGAACTAACTATGGCTACACCTTC.

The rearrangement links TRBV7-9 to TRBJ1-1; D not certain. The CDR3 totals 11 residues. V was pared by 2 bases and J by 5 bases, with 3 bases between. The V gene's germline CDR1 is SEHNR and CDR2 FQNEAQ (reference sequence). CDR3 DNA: TGTGCCAGCAGCTTAAAAACTGAAGCTTTCTTT. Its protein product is CASSLKTEAFF.

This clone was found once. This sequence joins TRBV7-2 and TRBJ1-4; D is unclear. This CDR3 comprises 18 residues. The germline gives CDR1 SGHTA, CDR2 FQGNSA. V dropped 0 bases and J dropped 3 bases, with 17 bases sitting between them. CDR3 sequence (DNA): TGTGCCAGCAGCTTAGCAGCTATGGGAGGGTCGGCTAATGAAAAACTGTTTTTT. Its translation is CASSLAAMGGSANEKLFF.

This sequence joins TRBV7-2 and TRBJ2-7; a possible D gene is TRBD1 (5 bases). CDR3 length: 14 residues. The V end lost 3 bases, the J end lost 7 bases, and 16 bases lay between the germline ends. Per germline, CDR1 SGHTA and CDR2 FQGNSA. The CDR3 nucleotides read TGTGCCAGCAGCTTTCCGGATTTAAAGGGGGAGCAGTACTTC. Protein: CASSFPDLKGEQYF.

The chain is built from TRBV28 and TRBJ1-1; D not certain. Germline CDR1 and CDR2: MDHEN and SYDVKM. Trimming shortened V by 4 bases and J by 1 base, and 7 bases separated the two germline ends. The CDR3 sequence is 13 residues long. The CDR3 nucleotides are TGTGCCAGCAGTTGGCCCGGGAACACTGAAGCTTTCTTT. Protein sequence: CASSWPGNTEAFF.

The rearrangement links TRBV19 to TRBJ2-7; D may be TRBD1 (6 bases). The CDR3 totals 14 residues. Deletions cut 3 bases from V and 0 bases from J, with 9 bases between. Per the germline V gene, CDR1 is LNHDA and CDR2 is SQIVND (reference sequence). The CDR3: CASSIRRGSYEQYF. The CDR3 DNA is TGTGCCAGTAGTATCCGCAGGGGCTCCTACGAGCAGTACTTC.

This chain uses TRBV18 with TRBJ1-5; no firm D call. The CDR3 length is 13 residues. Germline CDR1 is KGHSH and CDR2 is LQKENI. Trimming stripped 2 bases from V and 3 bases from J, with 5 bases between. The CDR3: CASSPGLNQPQHF. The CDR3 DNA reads TGTGCCAGCTCACCAGGGCTCAATCAGCCCCAGCATTTT.

The CDR3 DNA reads TGTGCCAGTAGTATAGTGGGACGGGACAATGAGCAGTTCTTC. Translation: CASSIVGRDNEQFF. J is TRBJ2-1 and V is TRBV19; D could derive from TRBD1 or TRBD2 (5 bases each). Germline CDR1 and CDR2: LNHDA and SQIVND (reference sequence). V lost 1 base and J lost 5, with 9 bases in between. This CDR3 spans 14 amino acids.

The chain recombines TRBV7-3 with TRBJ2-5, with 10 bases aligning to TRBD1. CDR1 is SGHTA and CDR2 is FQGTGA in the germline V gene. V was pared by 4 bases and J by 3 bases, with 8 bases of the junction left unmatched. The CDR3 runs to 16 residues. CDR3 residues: CASSSTGDRGKETQYF. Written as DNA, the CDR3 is TGTGCCAGCAGCTCGACCGGGGACAGGGGAAAAGAGACCCAGTACTTC.

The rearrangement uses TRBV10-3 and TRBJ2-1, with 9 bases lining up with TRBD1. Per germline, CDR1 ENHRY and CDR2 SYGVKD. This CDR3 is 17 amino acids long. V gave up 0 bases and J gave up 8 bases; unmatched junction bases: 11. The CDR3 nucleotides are TGTGCCATCAGTGAGTCGGGGGGGACAGGGTGGTTCGATGAGCAGTTCTTC. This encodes CAISESGGTGWFDEQFF.

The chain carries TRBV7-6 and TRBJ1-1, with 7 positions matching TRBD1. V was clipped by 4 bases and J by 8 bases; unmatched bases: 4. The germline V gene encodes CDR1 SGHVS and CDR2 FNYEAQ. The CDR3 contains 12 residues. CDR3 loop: CASSSRDREAFF. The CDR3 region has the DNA TGTGCCAGCAGCTCTAGGGACAGAGAAGCTTTCTTT.

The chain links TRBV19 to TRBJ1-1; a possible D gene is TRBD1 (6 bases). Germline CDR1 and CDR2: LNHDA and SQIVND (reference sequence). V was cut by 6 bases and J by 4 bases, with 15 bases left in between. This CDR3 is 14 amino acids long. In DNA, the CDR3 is TGTGCCAGTAGCCAACAGGGAAGGGGCACTGAAGCTTTCTTT. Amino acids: CASSQQGRGTEAFF.

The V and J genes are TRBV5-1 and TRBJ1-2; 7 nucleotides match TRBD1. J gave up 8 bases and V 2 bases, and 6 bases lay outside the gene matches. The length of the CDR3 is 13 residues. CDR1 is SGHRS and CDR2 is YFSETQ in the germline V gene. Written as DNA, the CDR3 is TGCGCCAGCAGCTTAGGGGGCGCAGAAGGCTACACCTTC. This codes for CASSLGGAEGYTF. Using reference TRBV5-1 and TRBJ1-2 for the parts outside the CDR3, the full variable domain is KAGVTQTPRYLIKTRGQQVTLSCSPISGHRSVSWYQQTPGQGLQFLFEYFSETQRNKGNFPGRFSGRQFSNSRSEMNVSTLELGDSALYLCASSLGGAEGYTFGSGTRLTVV.

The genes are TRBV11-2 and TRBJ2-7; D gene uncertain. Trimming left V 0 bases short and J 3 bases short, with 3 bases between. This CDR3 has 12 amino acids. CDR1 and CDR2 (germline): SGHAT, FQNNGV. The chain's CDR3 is CASSLEIYEQYF. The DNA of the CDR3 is TGTGCCAGCAGCTTAGAAATCTACGAGCAGTACTTC.

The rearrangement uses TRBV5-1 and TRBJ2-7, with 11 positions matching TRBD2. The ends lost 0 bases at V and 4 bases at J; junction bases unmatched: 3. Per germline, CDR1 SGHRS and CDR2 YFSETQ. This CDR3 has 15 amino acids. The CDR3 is CASSLETSGEYEQYF. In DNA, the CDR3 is TGCGCCAGCAGCTTGGAGACTAGCGGGGAGTACGAGCAGTACTTC.

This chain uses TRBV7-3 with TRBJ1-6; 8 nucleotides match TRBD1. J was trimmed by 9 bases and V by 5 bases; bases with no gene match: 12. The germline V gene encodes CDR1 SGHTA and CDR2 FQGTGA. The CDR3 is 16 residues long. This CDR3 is CASSQSRQGISSPLHF. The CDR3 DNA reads TGTGCCAGCAGCCAATCTCGACAGGGGATTTCTTCACCCCTCCACTTT.

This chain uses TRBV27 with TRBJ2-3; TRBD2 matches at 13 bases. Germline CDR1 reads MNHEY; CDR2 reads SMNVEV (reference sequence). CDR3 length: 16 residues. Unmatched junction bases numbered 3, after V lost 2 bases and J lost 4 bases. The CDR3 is CASSLLLAGGPDTQYF. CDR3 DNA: TGTGCCAGCAGTTTACTACTAGCGGGGGGGCCAGATACGCAGTATTTT.

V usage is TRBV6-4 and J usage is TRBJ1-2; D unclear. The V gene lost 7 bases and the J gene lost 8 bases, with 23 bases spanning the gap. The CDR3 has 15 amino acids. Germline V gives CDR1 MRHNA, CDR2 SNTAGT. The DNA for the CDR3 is TGTGCCAGCAAGGCCTCGAAAGGGCCCCCCCGCGGCTACACCTTC. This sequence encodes CASKASKGPPRGYTF.

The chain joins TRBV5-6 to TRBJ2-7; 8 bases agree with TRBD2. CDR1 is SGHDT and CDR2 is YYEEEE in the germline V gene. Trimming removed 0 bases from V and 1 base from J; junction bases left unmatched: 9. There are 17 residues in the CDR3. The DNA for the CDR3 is TGTGCCAGCAGCTTGGGGCCCGGGAGGGGAGGGTCCTACGAGCAGTACTTC. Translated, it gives CASSLGPGRGGSYEQYF. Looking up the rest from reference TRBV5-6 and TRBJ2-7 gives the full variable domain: DAGVTQSPTHLIKTRGQQVTLRCSPKSGHDTVSWYQQALGQGPQFIFQYYEEEERQRGNFPDRFSGHQFPNYSSELNVNALLLGDSALYLCASSLGPGRGGSYEQYFGPGTRLTVT.

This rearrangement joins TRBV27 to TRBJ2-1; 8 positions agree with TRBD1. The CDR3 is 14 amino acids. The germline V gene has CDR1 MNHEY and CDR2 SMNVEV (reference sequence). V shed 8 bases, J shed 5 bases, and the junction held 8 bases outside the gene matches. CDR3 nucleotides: TGTGCCAGCCAACCAGGGGGCGGGCACAATGAGCAGTTCTTC. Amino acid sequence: CASQPGGGHNEQFF.

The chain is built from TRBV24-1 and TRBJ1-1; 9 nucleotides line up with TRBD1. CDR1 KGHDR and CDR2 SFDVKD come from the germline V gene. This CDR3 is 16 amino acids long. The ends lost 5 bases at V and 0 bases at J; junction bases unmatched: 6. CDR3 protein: CATSGGQGNMNTEAFF. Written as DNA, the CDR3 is TGTGCCACCAGTGGGGGACAGGGAAACATGAACACTGAAGCTTTCTTT.

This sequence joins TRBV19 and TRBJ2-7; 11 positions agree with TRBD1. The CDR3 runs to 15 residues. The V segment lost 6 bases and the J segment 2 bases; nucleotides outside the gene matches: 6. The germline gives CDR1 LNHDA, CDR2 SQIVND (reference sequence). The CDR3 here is CASSLGTGGTYEQYF. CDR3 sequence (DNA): TGTGCCAGTAGCCTTGGGACAGGGGGTACCTACGAGCAGTACTTC.

The CDR3 DNA sequence: TGCAGCGTCGGAGGGGCAGCGGGGGGGCCAGTCGGGGAGCTGTTTTTT. Encoded protein: CSVGGAAGGPVGELFF. The chain couples TRBV29-1 to TRBJ2-2; TRBD2 matches at 10 bases. This CDR3 has 16 residues. The V gene's germline CDR1 is SQVTM and CDR2 ANQGSEA. Losses at the gene ends were 6 bases for V and 7 bases for J; bases not matched to a gene: 14.

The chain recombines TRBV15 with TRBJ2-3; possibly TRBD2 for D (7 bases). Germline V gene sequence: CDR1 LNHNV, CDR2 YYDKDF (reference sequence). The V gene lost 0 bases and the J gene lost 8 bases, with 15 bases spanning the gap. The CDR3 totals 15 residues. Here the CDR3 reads CATSRESGGLITQYF. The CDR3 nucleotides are TGTGCCACCAGCAGAGAGTCGGGGGGCCTTATTACGCAGTATTTT.

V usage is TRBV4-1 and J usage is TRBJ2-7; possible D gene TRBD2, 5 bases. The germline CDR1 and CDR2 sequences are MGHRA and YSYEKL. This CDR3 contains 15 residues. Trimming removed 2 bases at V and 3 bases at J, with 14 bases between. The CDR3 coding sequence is TGCGCCAGCAGCCAAATTCGGGGTCTACTCTACGAGCAGTACTTC. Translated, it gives CASSQIRGLLYEQYF.

The CDR3 protein is CASSLSDNSPLHF. The CDR3 coding sequence is TGTGCCAGCAGTTTATCGGATAATTCACCCCTCCACTTT. The chain links TRBV12-3 or TRBV12-4 to TRBJ1-6; D is unclear. V gave up 2 bases and J gave up 5 bases, with 4 bases separating them. This CDR3 has 13 residues.

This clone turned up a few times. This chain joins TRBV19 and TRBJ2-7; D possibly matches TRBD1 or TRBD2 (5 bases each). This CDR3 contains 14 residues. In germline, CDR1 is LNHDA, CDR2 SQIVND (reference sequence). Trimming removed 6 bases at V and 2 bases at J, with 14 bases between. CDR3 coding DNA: TGTGCCAGTAGGGGCCGGGGCCTCCCCTACGAGCAGTACTTC. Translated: CASRGRGLPYEQYF.

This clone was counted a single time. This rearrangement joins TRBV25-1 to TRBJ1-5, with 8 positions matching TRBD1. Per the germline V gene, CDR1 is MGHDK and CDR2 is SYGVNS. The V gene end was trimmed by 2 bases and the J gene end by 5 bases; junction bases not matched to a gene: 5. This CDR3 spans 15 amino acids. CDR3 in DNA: TGTGCCAGCAGTGAACAGGGGGCCAGGCATCAGCCCCAGCATTTT. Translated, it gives CASSEQGARHQPQHF.

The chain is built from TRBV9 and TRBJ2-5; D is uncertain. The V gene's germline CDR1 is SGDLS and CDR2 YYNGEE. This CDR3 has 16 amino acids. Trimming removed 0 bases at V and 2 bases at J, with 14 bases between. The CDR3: CASSVGIGSVQETQYF. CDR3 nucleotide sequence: TGTGCCAGCAGCGTAGGTATAGGTTCGGTTCAAGAGACCCAGTACTTC.

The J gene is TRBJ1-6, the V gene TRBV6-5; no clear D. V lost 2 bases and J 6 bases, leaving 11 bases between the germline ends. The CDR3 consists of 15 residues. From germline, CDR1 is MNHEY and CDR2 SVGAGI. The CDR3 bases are TGTGCCAGCAGTTACCGGGATCTCTTTAATTCACCCCTCCACTTT. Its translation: CASSYRDLFNSPLHF.